The T cell receptor (beta chain) described here comes from a study of T cell repertoires in cytomegalovirus infection. As for the study in general: Epitope selection comprised recently identified HLA-C-restricted CMV epitopes and well-studied HLA-B-restricted CMV epitopes. It was the public TCR beta signatures that indicated both CMV infection and matching HLA type.

Broader study findings: Clonotype analysis showed dominance of the ex vivo response by HLA-C-restricted CMV-specific TCR beta clonotypes. The cumulative frequency of public TCR beta families identified carriers of CMV plus the relevant HLA.

The V end lost 5 bases, the J end lost 6 bases, and 15 bases lay between the germline ends. Germline-derived CDR1 and CDR2 are SGHVT and SQSDAQ. CDR3 length: 14 residues. Note on this clonotype: The antigen remains undetermined.

TCRdb re-called the reads through MiXCR, storing one row per CDR3 protein. The data show a few hundred thousand distinct CDR3 sequences, roughly a fifth seen once. V usage is TRBV7-4 and J usage is TRBJ2-3; no reliable D call. Sequenced here: cultured PBMCs, sampled from culture after CMV antigen stimulation. The source is a human donor in good health (CMV status not recorded). Some clones in this sample may be carry-over from other donors' samples. CDR3 sequence (DNA): TGTGCCAGCAGCCCCCTCTCCGTCGGGGATACGCAGTATTTT. Protein sequence: CASSPLSVGDTQYF.